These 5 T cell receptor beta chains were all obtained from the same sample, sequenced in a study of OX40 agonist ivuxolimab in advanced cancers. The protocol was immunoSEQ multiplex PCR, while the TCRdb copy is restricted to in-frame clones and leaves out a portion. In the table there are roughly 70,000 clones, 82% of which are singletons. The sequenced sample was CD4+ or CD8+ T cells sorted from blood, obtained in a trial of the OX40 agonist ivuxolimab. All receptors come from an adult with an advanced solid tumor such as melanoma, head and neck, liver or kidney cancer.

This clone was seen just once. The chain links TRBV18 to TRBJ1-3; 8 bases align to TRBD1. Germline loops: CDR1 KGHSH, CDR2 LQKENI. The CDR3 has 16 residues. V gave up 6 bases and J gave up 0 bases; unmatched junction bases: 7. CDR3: CASSSGTGFSGNTIYF. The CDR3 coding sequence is TGTGCCAGCTCGTCCGGGACAGGTTTCTCTGGAAACACCATATATTTT.

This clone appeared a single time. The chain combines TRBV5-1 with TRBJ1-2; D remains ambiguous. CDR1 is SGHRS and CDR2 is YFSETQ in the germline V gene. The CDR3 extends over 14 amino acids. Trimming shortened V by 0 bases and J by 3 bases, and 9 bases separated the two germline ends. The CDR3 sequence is CASSLGPTDYGYTF. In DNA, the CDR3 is TGCGCCAGCAGCTTGGGTCCTACTGACTATGGCTACACCTTC.

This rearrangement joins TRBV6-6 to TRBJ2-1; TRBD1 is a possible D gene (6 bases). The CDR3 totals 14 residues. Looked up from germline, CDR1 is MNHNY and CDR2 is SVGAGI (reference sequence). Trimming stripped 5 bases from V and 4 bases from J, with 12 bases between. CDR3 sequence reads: CASSQGGQYNEQFF. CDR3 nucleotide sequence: TGTGCCAGCAGTCAGGGCGGACAGTACAATGAGCAGTTCTTC.

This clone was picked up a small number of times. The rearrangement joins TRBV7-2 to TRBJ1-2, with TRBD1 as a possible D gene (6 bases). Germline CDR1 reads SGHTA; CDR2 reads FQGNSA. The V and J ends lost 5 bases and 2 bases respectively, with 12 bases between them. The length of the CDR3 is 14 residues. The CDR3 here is CASSIRDKNYGYTF. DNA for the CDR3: TGTGCCAGCAGCATCCGGGACAAAAACTATGGCTACACCTTC.

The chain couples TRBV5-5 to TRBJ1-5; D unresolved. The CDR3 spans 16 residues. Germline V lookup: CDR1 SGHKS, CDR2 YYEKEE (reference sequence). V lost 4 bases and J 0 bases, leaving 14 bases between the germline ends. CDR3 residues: CASSRLGTLSNQPQHF. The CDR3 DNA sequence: TGTGCCAGCAGCCGGCTGGGAACCCTTAGCAATCAGCCCCAGCATTTT.